This T cell receptor (beta chain) was profiled in a study of radiotherapy plus CTLA-4 blockade in lung cancer. The CDR3 sequence is 13 residues long. Germline CDR1 is SGHTA and CDR2 is FQGTGA. The V end was cut by 3 bases, the J end by 3 bases, with 8 bases between. This clone was detected once. Profiling relied on immunoSEQ multiplex PCR, and the TCRdb table lists in-frame clones only, not all of them. The data hold 24,000 or so clones, with approximately 70% observed a single time. The starting material was peripheral blood, obtained from a patient treated with radiotherapy plus ipilimumab. The chain recombines TRBV7-3 with TRBJ2-5; D gene unclear. The receptor comes from a human donor with non-small cell lung cancer who had stable disease on radiotherapy plus ipilimumab. The CDR3 region has the DNA TGTGCCAGCAGCTTGGGCGGAAAAGAGACCCAGTACTTC. Translation: CASSLGGKETQYF.